The next 11 T cell receptor beta chains were all read from a single sample in a study of T-cell reconstitution after alpha-beta-depleted transplantation in children. Library preparation (for TCRbeta) was performed with unique molecular identifiers. One entry per CDR3 protein results from TCRdb running MiXCR on the PCR reads. The sample has around 76,000 distinct CDR3 sequences, about a sixth seen once. The specimen comprised PBMCs, mostly from graft donor cells, sampled 360 days after TCRalphabeta/CD19-depleted stem cell transplant. The receptors originated from a male patient aged 2-15 years who had a stem cell transplant for acute lymphoblastic leukemia, so the T cells may come from the graft donor.

This clonotype was counted a few times. The chain recombines TRBV6-5 with TRBJ2-5; no definite D call. Trimming stripped 2 bases from V and 5 bases from J, with 15 bases between. The length of the CDR3 is 15 residues. From germline, CDR1 is MNHEY and CDR2 SVGAGI. The CDR3 protein is CASSYGHLTRETQYF. CDR3 bases: TGTGCCAGCAGTTACGGGCACCTTACAAGGGAGACCCAGTACTTC.

This clonotype was seen more than once but under ten times. The rearrangement links TRBV24-1 to TRBJ2-2; D not certain. In germline, CDR1 is KGHDR, CDR2 SFDVKD. Between the trimmed V and J ends, which lost 8 bases and 1 base, there was a span of 7 bases. The CDR3 totals 13 residues. The CDR3 sequence: CATKSENTGELFF. The CDR3 nucleotides read TGTGCCACCAAATCAGAGAACACCGGGGAGCTGTTTTTT.

The chain joins TRBV4-2 to TRBJ2-1, with 12 bases lining up with TRBD2. Germline CDR1 reads LGHNA; CDR2 reads YNFKEQ. CDR3 length: 21 residues. V lost 0 bases and J lost 2; bases outside the gene matches: 14. The CDR3 protein is CASSQDEALRLAGVAYNEQFF. The CDR3 DNA reads TGTGCCAGCAGCCAAGATGAGGCCCTAAGACTAGCGGGAGTGGCCTACAATGAGCAGTTCTTC.

This clonotype appeared many times. This chain uses TRBV4-1 with TRBJ2-7; D is undetermined. Germline CDR1 reads MGHRA; CDR2 reads YSYEKL. Trimming shortened V by 1 base and J by 3 bases, and 10 bases separated the two germline ends. The CDR3 consists of 14 residues. CDR3 nucleotide sequence: TGCGCCAGCAGCCAAGTCCAAGAATTCTACGAGCAGTACTTC. It specifies CASSQVQEFYEQYF.

The sample holds a few counts of this clonotype. The rearrangement uses TRBV19 and TRBJ2-3; no clear D gene. The ends were cut back, 9 bases at V and 0 bases at J, with 13 bases in the middle. In germline, CDR1 is LNHDA, CDR2 SQIVND (reference sequence). The CDR3 length is 14 residues. In DNA, the CDR3 is TGTGCCAGCAAGCTGCAGCTTAGCACAGATACGCAGTATTTT. Protein: CASKLQLSTDTQYF.

A note on this clonotype: This may come from a read error, since a much larger clone is one base off. V and J are TRBV5-4 and TRBJ2-1; the match to TRBD2 covers 8 bases. There are 16 residues in the CDR3. Germline-derived CDR1 and CDR2 are SGHNT and YYREEE (reference sequence). The CDR3 here is CASSLEMAGGYNEQIF. The CDR3 DNA reads TGTGCCAGCAGCTTGGAGATGGCGGGAGGTTACAATGAGCAGATCTTC.

This clonotype was observed a few times. The V gene is TRBV6-6, the J gene TRBJ2-7, with TRBD2 matching over 8 bases. V lost 6 bases to trimming and J lost 6 bases; unmatched junction nucleotides: 7. Germline V lookup: CDR1 MNHNY, CDR2 SVGAGI (reference sequence). The CDR3 contains 13 residues. CDR3 DNA sequence: TGTGCCAGCAGCTCTACCCTAGCGGGCGAGCAGTACTTC. Protein sequence: CASSSTLAGEQYF.

In its sample, this clonotype was seen a few times. The rearrangement joins TRBV12-3 or TRBV12-4 to TRBJ1-1; D possibly corresponds to TRBD1 (5 bases). This CDR3 contains 14 residues. V was shortened by 8 bases and J by 9 bases, with 22 bases between the two germline ends. The CDR3 reads CASGRRDYRLKAFF. The CDR3 DNA reads as TGTGCCAGCGGGAGACGGGACTACAGACTGAAAGCTTTCTTT.

This chain connects TRBV6-6 to TRBJ2-1; D is unresolved. The CDR3 loop spans 11 amino acids. The germline V gene has CDR1 MNHNY and CDR2 SVGAGI (reference sequence). The V end lost 2 bases, the J end lost 7 bases, and 3 bases lay between the germline ends. This CDR3 is CASSYMNEQFF. The CDR3 DNA is TGTGCCAGCAGTTACATGAATGAGCAGTTCTTC.

The CDR3 protein is CASSPLIYEQYF. CDR3 sequence (DNA): TGTGCCAGCAGCCCCCTTATCTACGAGCAGTACTTC. The V gene is TRBV11-2, the J gene TRBJ2-7; D uncertain. The length of the CDR3 is 12 residues. Germline-derived CDR1 and CDR2 are SGHAT and FQNNGV. Trimming removed 5 bases at V and 3 bases at J, with 8 bases between.

The chain links TRBV5-1 to TRBJ2-5; no reliable D call. This CDR3 region has 14 residues. Germline V lookup: CDR1 SGHRS, CDR2 YFSETQ. V dropped 0 bases and J dropped 5 bases, with 11 bases sitting between them. This CDR3 is CASSLGHSWETQYF. CDR3 DNA sequence: TGCGCCAGCAGCTTGGGCCATAGTTGGGAGACCCAGTACTTC.